This passage covers 31 T cell receptor beta chains from one sample sequenced in a study of technical replicates of blood from a handful of donors. Sequencing was performed with immunoSEQ multiplex PCR; in TCRdb, only in-frame clones are kept and a portion is missing. The data contain some 83,000 clones, 93% of them singletons. What was sequenced was T cells isolated from PBMCs. All receptors come from a human donor in good health.

The J gene is TRBJ1-4, the V gene TRBV2; TRBD1 is a possible D gene (6 bases). Germline CDR1 SNHLY, CDR2 FYNNEI. This CDR3 is built from 15 residues. V was shortened by 7 bases and J by 4 bases, with 16 bases between the two germline ends. The CDR3 is CASTARGAYNEKLFF. CDR3 nucleotides: TGTGCCAGCACCGCCCGGGGGGCGTATAATGAAAAACTGTTTTTT.

The chain carries TRBV9 and TRBJ1-2; 9 bases line up with TRBD1. Germline V gene lookup returns CDR1 SGDLS and CDR2 YYNGEE. The CDR3 spans 15 residues. Germline trimming cut 0 bases from V and 4 bases from J; bases unmatched to any gene: 4. The CDR3 sequence is CASSVGTGEFYGYTF. As DNA, the CDR3 is TGTGCCAGCAGCGTAGGGACAGGGGAATTCTATGGCTACACCTTC.

This chain joins TRBV13 and TRBJ2-3; TRBD2 matches at 9 bases. The germline V gene has CDR1 PRHDT and CDR2 FYEKMQ (reference sequence). Germline trimming cut 3 bases from V and 2 bases from J; bases unmatched to any gene: 6. This CDR3 contains 16 residues. CDR3 DNA: TGTGCCAGCAGCTTGGGCCTAGCGGGGTTCACAGATACGCAGTATTTT. Translated: CASSLGLAGFTDTQYF.

The gene calls are TRBV5-1 and TRBJ2-1, with 15 bases aligning to TRBD2. The germline gives CDR1 SGHRS, CDR2 YFSETQ. V was pared by 4 bases and J by 0 bases, with 11 bases of the junction left unmatched. The length of the CDR3 is 20 residues. CDR3 sequence (DNA): TGCGCCAGCAGCCCATGGACTAGCGGGAGGGTTGTGAGCTCCTACAATGAGCAGTTCTTC. As protein: CASSPWTSGRVVSSYNEQFF.

This chain uses TRBV7-3 with TRBJ2-7, with 9 bases aligning to TRBD1. CDR1 SGHTA and CDR2 FQGTGA come from the germline V gene. The V segment lost 5 bases and the J segment 3 bases; nucleotides outside the gene matches: 2. The CDR3 consists of 13 residues. The CDR3 sequence is CASSPDRGYEQYF. CDR3 DNA sequence: TGTGCCAGCAGCCCGGACAGGGGCTACGAGCAGTACTTC.

CDR3 in DNA: TGTGCCAGTAGTAGATCATCCGGGGTCCAGCATTTT. Amino acids: CASSRSSGVQHF. The chain recombines TRBV19 with TRBJ1-5, with D unclear. Between the trimmed V and J ends, which lost 4 bases and 12 bases, there was a span of 13 bases. Per the germline V gene, CDR1 is LNHDA and CDR2 is SQIVND (reference sequence). This CDR3 contains 12 residues.

This CDR3 reads CASSLVRDRYGYTF. The CDR3 region has the DNA TGTGCCAGCAGCTTAGTCCGGGACAGATATGGCTACACCTTC. The chain couples TRBV7-8 to TRBJ1-2; the match to TRBD1 covers 7 bases. Germline loops: CDR1 SGHVS, CDR2 FQNEAQ. V lost 1 base to trimming and J lost 5 bases; unmatched junction nucleotides: 4. The length of the CDR3 is 14 residues.

The rearrangement joins TRBV21-1 to TRBJ2-7; TRBD1, as called in the table, went unchecked against the DNA. TRBV21-1 is an annotated pseudogene. The CDR3 runs 15 residues. The CDR3 sequence is CASRQRGTGAYEQYF. For the CDR3, the DNA is TGTGCCAGCAGACAACGCGGGACAGGCGCCTACGAGCAGTACTTC.

The chain recombines TRBV27 with TRBJ1-5; D ambiguous. This CDR3 has 15 residues. V shed 0 bases and J shed 0 bases, with 6 bases lying between them. CDR1 is MNHEY and CDR2 is SMNVEV in the germline V gene (reference sequence). The chain's CDR3 is CASSLSVNSNQPQHF. The CDR3 region has the DNA TGTGCCAGCAGTTTATCCGTAAATAGCAATCAGCCCCAGCATTTT.

The V and J genes are TRBV13 and TRBJ2-7; 11 nucleotides line up with TRBD2. The CDR3 loop spans 17 amino acids. The germline gives CDR1 PRHDT, CDR2 FYEKMQ (reference sequence). V lost 5 bases, J lost 6 bases, and 15 bases stayed unmatched. CDR3 nucleotide sequence: TGTGCCAGCAGCACACGACGTCGACTAGCGGGATCAAGCGAGCAGTACTTC. Translating gives CASSTRRRLAGSSEQYF.

The gene calls are TRBV5-1 and TRBJ2-1, with 8 bases matching TRBD1. The CDR3 has 15 amino acids. Germline V gives CDR1 SGHRS, CDR2 YFSETQ. The J segment lost 3 bases and the V segment lost 0 bases, leaving 2 bases of the junction unmatched. The CDR3 spells CASSLAGGLYNEQFF. CDR3 coding DNA: TGCGCCAGCAGCTTGGCAGGGGGCCTCTACAATGAGCAGTTCTTC.

V and J are TRBV9 and TRBJ2-6; no definite D call. The V gene's germline CDR1 is SGDLS and CDR2 YYNGEE. The CDR3 length is 14 residues. V was shortened by 3 bases and J by 0 bases, with 4 bases between the two germline ends. CDR3 in amino acids: CASSAHSGANVLTF. CDR3 coding DNA: TGTGCCAGCAGCGCACACTCTGGGGCCAACGTCCTGACTTTC.

This chain connects TRBV10-1 to TRBJ2-3, with D perhaps matching TRBD2 (6 bases). CDR1 is WNHNN and CDR2 is SYGVQD in the germline V gene (reference sequence). The CDR3 covers 16 residues. Trimming shortened V by 4 bases and J by 2 bases, and 16 bases separated the two germline ends. CDR3 sequence (DNA): TGCGCCAGCAGTGTCGGGGGTGAGGGCCTCACAGATACGCAGTATTTT. The encoded protein is CASSVGGEGLTDTQYF.

CDR3 sequence reads: CASRLTGDRVLSGNTIYF. In nucleotides, the CDR3 is TGCGCCAGCAGGTTAACAGGGGATAGAGTACTCTCTGGAAACACCATATATTTT. The chain has TRBV5-1 and TRBJ1-3; TRBD1 matches 7 bases. CDR3 length: 18 residues. V lost 5 bases, J lost 0 bases, and 14 bases stayed unmatched. Germline assignment: CDR1 SGHRS and CDR2 YFSETQ.

The V call is TRBV19, the J call TRBJ2-3, with TRBD2 as a possible D gene (7 bases). Trimming took off 0 bases at V and 4 bases at J, with 11 bases between the two ends. The CDR3 spans 15 residues. Germline V lookup: CDR1 LNHDA, CDR2 SQIVND (reference sequence). CDR3 in amino acids: CASSIEGGGADTQYF. CDR3 DNA sequence: TGTGCCAGTAGTATAGAAGGGGGAGGGGCAGATACGCAGTATTTT.

This chain connects TRBV4-1 to TRBJ1-1; D may be TRBD1 (6 bases). The CDR3 contains 17 residues. Per germline, CDR1 MGHRA and CDR2 YSYEKL. V was pared by 2 bases and J by 1 base, with 17 bases between. The CDR3 region is CASSQRPTRGENTEAFF. The CDR3 region has the DNA TGCGCCAGCAGCCAAAGACCAACCAGGGGAGAGAACACTGAAGCTTTCTTT.

The chain combines TRBV7-8 with TRBJ2-7; tentative D call: TRBD1 (6 bases). CDR1 SGHVS and CDR2 FQNEAQ come from the germline V gene. This CDR3 region has 16 residues. Trimming took 5 bases from V and 0 from J, leaving 17 bases between them. The CDR3 bases are TGTGCCAGCAGCCATCACCGGGACACGAGCTCCTACGAGCAGTACTTC. This encodes CASSHHRDTSSYEQYF.

V usage is TRBV14 and J usage is TRBJ2-7, with 10 bases identical to TRBD2. Looked up from germline, CDR1 is SGHDN and CDR2 is FVKESK. After removal of 1 base from V and 0 bases from J, the junction contained 3 bases not matched to a gene. The CDR3 consists of 16 residues. The CDR3 DNA reads TGTGCCAGCAGCCAAGGGGGACTAGCGTACTCCTACGAGCAGTACTTC. Amino acids: CASSQGGLAYSYEQYF.

The rearrangement links TRBV19 to TRBJ2-2, with 7 bases lining up with TRBD1. The CDR3 totals 15 residues. Germline trimming cut 4 bases from V and 7 bases from J; bases unmatched to any gene: 9. Germline CDR1 reads LNHDA; CDR2 reads SQIVND (reference sequence). This CDR3 reads CASSRRQGVDGELFF. DNA for the CDR3: TGTGCCAGTAGTAGAAGACAGGGTGTGGACGGGGAGCTGTTTTTT.

V and J are TRBV5-1 and TRBJ1-3; 7 nucleotides align to TRBD1. The CDR3 contains 18 residues. The junction had 10 bases not matched to a gene; V was cut back by 1 base and J by 0 bases. Looked up from germline, CDR1 is SGHRS and CDR2 is YFSETQ. The CDR3 here is CASSLSGGLLLSGNTIYF. In nucleotides, the CDR3 is TGCGCCAGCAGCTTGTCAGGGGGACTTCTTCTCTCTGGAAACACCATATATTTT.

The V gene is TRBV28, the J gene TRBJ2-7; D perhaps matches TRBD1 (5 bases). Germline V gene data show CDR1 as MDHEN and CDR2 as SYDVKM. CDR3 length: 14 residues. Trimming shortened V by 6 bases and J by 3 bases, and 15 bases separated the two germline ends. The DNA for the CDR3 is TGTGCCAGCAGCTACCTTCCAGGGTACTACGAGCAGTACTTC. This translates into CASSYLPGYYEQYF.

J is TRBJ1-2 and V is TRBV6-1; 8 nucleotides align to TRBD1. The CDR3 spans 15 residues. With 2 bases clipped from V and 6 bases from J, the junction kept 8 bases outside the gene matches. Germline CDR1 reads MNHNS; CDR2 reads SASEGT. DNA for the CDR3: TGTGCCAGCAGTGAATTTTTGACAGGGGTAAATGGCTACACCTTC. Protein product: CASSEFLTGVNGYTF.

The chain combines TRBV4-2 with TRBJ1-1; TRBD1 matches at 7 bases. The V gene end was trimmed by 1 base and the J gene end by 2 bases; junction bases not matched to a gene: 7. This CDR3 region has 16 residues. Germline V CDR1 and CDR2: LGHNA, YNFKEQ. The CDR3 here is CASSQVQGLENTEAFF. The CDR3 nucleotides read TGTGCCAGCAGCCAAGTACAGGGGCTCGAAAACACTGAAGCTTTCTTT.

This clone was observed a single time. V and J are TRBV11-3 and TRBJ2-3; weak D call: TRBD2 (5 bases). CDR1 and CDR2 (germline): SGHNT, YENEEA. The V end was cut by 3 bases, the J end by 0 bases, with 10 bases between. CDR3 length equals 15 residues. CDR3 in DNA: TGTGCCAGCAGCTTCTTTGAGGGCAGCACAGATACGCAGTATTTT. Translating gives CASSFFEGSTDTQYF.

The chain joins TRBV9 to TRBJ2-7; 8 bases line up with TRBD2. V shed 4 bases, J shed 5 bases, and the junction held 17 bases outside the gene matches. The CDR3 spans 17 residues. The V gene's germline CDR1 is SGDLS and CDR2 YYNGEE. The DNA for the CDR3 is TGTGCCAGCAGCCTCCAAGGGGCCAGCGGGAGTCCCCACGAGCAGTACTTC. Translating it yields CASSLQGASGSPHEQYF.

This clone has only a few counts. V and J are TRBV7-8 and TRBJ2-7; D is perhaps TRBD2 (6 bases). Germline assignment: CDR1 SGHVS and CDR2 FQNEAQ. Trimming took 1 base from V and 0 from J, leaving 10 bases between them. CDR3 length: 15 residues. CDR3 loop: CASSLVRDSSYEQYF. CDR3 bases: TGTGCCAGCAGCTTAGTACGGGACTCCTCCTACGAGCAGTACTTC.

The chain carries TRBV28 and TRBJ2-2, with TRBD1 matching over 8 bases. From germline, CDR1 is MDHEN and CDR2 SYDVKM. The CDR3 is made up of 16 amino acids. Germline trimming cut 3 bases from V and 3 bases from J; bases unmatched to any gene: 6. The CDR3 nucleotides read TGTGCCAGCAGTTTGGACAGGGAGGAGGACACCGGGGAGCTGTTTTTT. It encodes CASSLDREEDTGELFF.

The J gene is TRBJ2-7, the V gene TRBV6-1, with TRBD1 identical over 8 bases. In germline, CDR1 is MNHNS, CDR2 SASEGT. Trimming took 4 bases from V and 3 from J; bases not matched to a gene: 5. The CDR3 contains 14 residues. The CDR3, as DNA: TGTGCCAGCAGTGGGGGACAGGTTATCTACGAGCAGTACTTC. Protein sequence: CASSGGQVIYEQYF.

V usage is TRBV4-2 and J usage is TRBJ2-1; no firm D call. Trimming cost V 0 bases and J 6 bases, with 9 bases left between them. Germline CDR1 reads LGHNA; CDR2 reads YNFKEQ. This CDR3 region has 14 residues. This CDR3 is CASSQEETSNEQFF. The CDR3 nucleotides are TGTGCCAGCAGCCAAGAAGAAACAAGCAATGAGCAGTTCTTC.

This chain joins TRBV5-5 and TRBJ2-7; 10 bases map to TRBD2. The CDR3 extends over 14 amino acids. Trimming removed 1 base from V and 5 bases from J; junction bases left unmatched: 3. CDR1 and CDR2 (germline): SGHKS, YYEKEE (reference sequence). CDR3 sequence reads: CASSLFGTSDEQYF. CDR3 bases: TGTGCCAGCAGCTTGTTCGGGACTAGCGACGAGCAGTACTTC.

The chain employs TRBV27 and TRBJ2-6; D is undetermined. In germline, CDR1 is MNHEY, CDR2 SMNVEV (reference sequence). Between the trimmed V and J ends, which lost 5 bases and 2 bases, there was a span of 7 bases. CDR3 length: 14 residues. CDR3 sequence: CASSQVAGANVLTF. CDR3 nucleotide sequence: TGTGCCAGCAGTCAAGTAGCTGGGGCCAACGTCCTGACTTTC.